The 18 T cell receptor beta chains in this list originate from one sample, sequenced in a study of blood T cells in healthy people across ages. Combining a sample-barcoded 5' primer with a J-beta primer mix, a second PCR ran for roughly 7 to 12 cycles. TCRdb re-called the 5' RACE reads with MiXCR, one entry per CDR3 protein. The data show some 1.5 million distinct CDR3 sequences, about 30% seen once. Sequencing used blood. Source of these receptors: a woman aged 25-40 years in good health.

The chain is built from TRBV4-1 and TRBJ2-7; D is unresolved. Germline values: CDR1 MGHRA, CDR2 YSYEKL. The CDR3 extends over 12 amino acids. Trimming left V 2 bases short and J 5 bases short, with 7 bases between. The CDR3 loop is CASSQLPHEQYF. CDR3 DNA sequence: TGCGCCAGCAGCCAATTGCCGCACGAGCAGTACTTC.

The gene calls are TRBV14 and TRBJ2-1; TRBD1 matches at 7 bases. Trimming took 2 bases from V and 10 from J; bases not matched to a gene: 14. The CDR3 runs to 16 residues. Germline CDR1 SGHDN, CDR2 FVKESK. The CDR3 nucleotides read TGTGCCAGCAGCCAACGGACAGGTCATGTCGGGGAAGAGCAGTTCTTC. This translates into CASSQRTGHVGEEQFF.

As for this clonotype: A much more abundant neighbour one base away suggests this may be a read error. The chain uses TRBV7-7 and TRBJ2-1; D remains unclear. Looked up from germline, CDR1 is SSHAT and CDR2 is FNYEAQ (reference sequence). Trimming stripped 5 bases from V and 5 bases from J, with 13 bases between. The CDR3 totals 14 residues. CDR3 DNA: TGTGCCAGCAGCCCGTACACATCCCACAATGAGCAGTTCTTC. Amino acids: CASSPYTSHNEQFF.

This clonotype has a count of ten or more. The chain is built from TRBV29-1 and TRBJ2-6; weak D call: TRBD2 (5 bases). V was clipped by 7 bases and J by 4 bases, with 14 bases between them. The CDR3 consists of 14 residues. Germline V lookup: CDR1 SQVTM, CDR2 ANQGSEA. In DNA form, the CDR3 reads TGCAGCGCCGCCGGGGTAGAGGGGGCCAACGTCCTGACTTTC. Translating it yields CSAAGVEGANVLTF.

The chain has TRBV4-3 and TRBJ1-2, with D uncertain. Germline CDR1 and CDR2: LGHNA and YSLEER. CDR3 length equals 15 residues. V lost 0 bases, J lost 0 bases, and 8 bases lay in between. The DNA of the CDR3 is TGCGCCAGCAGCCAAGATCCGGTCCCTAACTATGGCTACACCTTC. Protein product: CASSQDPVPNYGYTF.

This clonotype came up many times. The chain carries TRBV6-5 and TRBJ2-5; TRBD1 matches at 8 bases. This CDR3 has 15 residues. Looked up from germline, CDR1 is MNHEY and CDR2 is SVGAGI. The junction had 6 bases not matched to a gene; V was cut back by 2 bases and J by 4 bases. This chain's CDR3 is CASSYGRGPGETQYF. The CDR3 DNA reads as TGTGCCAGCAGTTACGGCAGGGGGCCCGGAGAGACCCAGTACTTC.

This clonotype has just a few counts. The rearrangement links TRBV18 to TRBJ2-4; 8 nucleotides line up with TRBD1. There are 13 residues in the CDR3. J lost 6 bases, V lost 6 bases, and 4 bases had no gene match. CDR1 and CDR2 from the germline V gene are KGHSH and LQKENI. For the CDR3, the DNA is TGTGCCAGCTCCTCGGACAGGGTAAACATTCAGTACTTC. Amino acid sequence: CASSSDRVNIQYF.

Concerning this clonotype: A read error may explain this, as a much larger clone is one base away. V and J are TRBV11-1 and TRBJ2-5; D remains unclear. V dropped 5 bases and J dropped 11 bases, with 21 bases sitting between them. The CDR3 contains 14 residues. In germline, CDR1 is SGHAT, CDR2 FQDESV (reference sequence). The CDR3 reads CASSPRLGYNEQYF. The CDR3 DNA sequence: TGTGCCAGCAGCCCTCGCCTGGGGTACAATGAGCAGTACTTC. Looking up the rest from reference TRBV11-1 and TRBJ2-5 gives the full variable domain: EAEVAQSPRYKITEKSQAVAFWCDPISGHATLYWYRQILGQGPELLVQFQDESVVDDSQLPKDRFSAERLKGVDSTLKIQPAELGDSAMYLCASSPRLGYNEQYFGPGTRLLVL.

This clonotype was observed at least ten times. This chain links TRBV7-9 with TRBJ2-1; 7 bases line up with TRBD2. Germline V gene sequence: CDR1 SEHNR, CDR2 FQNEAQ (reference sequence). The length of the CDR3 is 15 residues. With V trimmed by 1 base and J by 3 bases, 3 bases remained unmatched. CDR3 nucleotides: TGTGCCAGCAGCTTAGGGGCGGGAGTCTACAATGAGCAGTTCTTC. This encodes CASSLGAGVYNEQFF.

The chain is built from TRBV10-1 and TRBJ2-1, with 10 bases identical to TRBD2. Germline V gene lookup returns CDR1 WNHNN and CDR2 SYGVQD (reference sequence). After removal of 4 bases from V and 5 bases from J, the junction contained 5 bases not matched to a gene. This CDR3 is 15 amino acids long. The CDR3 DNA sequence: TGCGCCAGCAGTGGGGGTACTAGCGGGAACAATGAGCAGTTCTTC. This gives the protein CASSGGTSGNNEQFF.

V gene TRBV30 combines with J gene TRBJ1-5; TRBD1 matches 10 bases. V gave up 5 bases and J gave up 6 bases; unmatched junction bases: 4. Germline loops: CDR1 GTSNPN, CDR2 SVGIG (reference sequence). CDR3 length: 13 amino acids. The CDR3 coding sequence is TGTGCCTGGGCAGGACAGGGGGTTCAGCCCCAGCATTTT. Its protein product is CAWAGQGVQPQHF.

This clonotype was detected only a few times. The rearrangement uses TRBV4-1 and TRBJ1-2; 8 nucleotides agree with TRBD1. The germline CDR1 and CDR2 sequences are MGHRA and YSYEKL. The CDR3 contains 15 residues. The junction had 4 bases not matched to a gene; V was cut back by 0 bases and J by 4 bases. CDR3 protein: CASSQDRGTGYGYTF. CDR3 sequence (DNA): TGCGCCAGCAGCCAAGATAGAGGGACAGGCTATGGCTACACCTTC.

This clonotype was seen a few times. The V and J genes are TRBV20-1 and TRBJ2-5; D unclear. Trimming left V 6 bases short and J 5 bases short, with 16 bases between. The CDR3 covers 13 residues. Looked up from germline, CDR1 is DFQATT and CDR2 is SNEGSKA (reference sequence). The CDR3 sequence: CSAKLDFGETQYF. DNA of the CDR3: TGCAGTGCAAAGCTCGACTTCGGGGAGACCCAGTACTTC.

Points on this clonotype: Relative to the germline gene, one junction end is altered; a read error may explain this. The chain links TRBV7-9 to TRBJ2-3, with 14 bases lining up with TRBD2. CDR3 length: 19 amino acids. Germline V lookup: CDR1 SEHNR, CDR2 FQNEAQ (reference sequence). The CDR3 protein is CASSGTSGTSGSPADTQCF. Written as DNA, the CDR3 is TGTGCCAGCAGCGGAACCTCCGGGACTAGCGGGAGTCCTGCAGATACGCAGTGTTTT.

This rearrangement joins TRBV18 to TRBJ2-3; no firm D call. The CDR3 is 15 amino acids. Trimming removed 1 base from V and 2 bases from J, with 10 bases in between. CDR1 and CDR2 (germline): KGHSH, LQKENI. CDR3 residues: CASSPRLPPTDTQYF. CDR3 DNA sequence: TGTGCCAGCTCACCACGACTTCCCCCCACAGATACGCAGTATTTT.

The chain has TRBV27 and TRBJ2-1; possibly TRBD1 or TRBD2 for D (6 bases each). CDR1 and CDR2 (germline): MNHEY, SMNVEV (reference sequence). V lost 6 bases and J 5 bases, leaving 14 bases between the germline ends. CDR3 length: 14 residues. This CDR3 is CASSGRGLNNEQFF. For the CDR3, the DNA is TGTGCCAGCAGCGGCAGGGGACTTAACAATGAGCAGTTCTTC.

This clonotype appeared many times. The rearrangement links TRBV10-3 to TRBJ2-7; 9 bases are a match to TRBD1. V lost 7 bases, J lost 6 bases, and 16 bases stayed unmatched. This CDR3 contains 16 residues. Germline V gene sequence: CDR1 ENHRY, CDR2 SYGVKD. CDR3 nucleotide sequence: TGTGCCATCAATCTTCTTGGATGGGACAGGGCGGGCGAGCAGTACTTC. Amino acid sequence: CAINLLGWDRAGEQYF.

The genes are TRBV9 and TRBJ2-1, with 7 positions matching TRBD1. The J segment lost 1 base and the V segment lost 5 bases, leaving 9 bases of the junction unmatched. Germline CDR1 is SGDLS and CDR2 is YYNGEE. The CDR3 runs 16 residues. The CDR3 nucleotides are TGTGCCAGCAGTGACCACACGGGACAGTCCTACAATGAGCAGTTCTTC. Its translation: CASSDHTGQSYNEQFF.